The 5 T cell receptor beta chains below all came from one sample that was sequenced in a study of cytomegalovirus exposure and HLA in healthy donors. The data were produced by immunoSEQ multiplex PCR, yet TCRdb's version contains in-frame clones alone and is incomplete. The sample consists of 120,000 or so clones, roughly 88% of them appearing once. The sample comprised PBMCs. These receptors all come from a woman aged 25-40 years in good health and CMV-seropositive.

This clone was counted only a few times. The CDR3: CASSQDRRGRAEQYF. The CDR3 DNA is TGCGCCAGCAGCCAAGACCGGAGGGGGCGTGCCGAGCAGTACTTC. The V and J genes are TRBV4-1 and TRBJ2-7, with a weak D call TRBD1 (7 bases). The CDR3 runs to 15 residues. The V end was cut by 0 bases, the J end by 6 bases, with 15 bases between. Germline-derived CDR1 and CDR2 are MGHRA and YSYEKL.

The V and J genes are TRBV19 and TRBJ1-5, with a weak D call TRBD1 (5 bases). V gave up 2 bases and J gave up 1 base, with 9 bases separating them. The CDR3 length is 15 residues. Per germline, CDR1 LNHDA and CDR2 SQIVND (reference sequence). DNA for the CDR3: TGTGCCAGTAGTATACGGACACGGAGCAATCAGCCCCAGCATTTT. Protein sequence: CASSIRTRSNQPQHF.

In its sample, this clone was seen a few times. The chain is built from TRBV19 and TRBJ2-7, with TRBD1 matching 8 bases. Germline values: CDR1 LNHDA, CDR2 SQIVND (reference sequence). The CDR3 loop spans 15 amino acids. Germline trimming cut 3 bases from V and 5 bases from J; bases unmatched to any gene: 9. CDR3 in DNA: TGTGCCAGTAGTATGGCCCAGGACAGGGTCCACGAGCAGTACTTC. Amino acids: CASSMAQDRVHEQYF.

A single count supports this clone. V and J are TRBV7-6 and TRBJ2-1; 9 bases align to TRBD2. Germline CDR1 SGHVS, CDR2 FNYEAQ. This CDR3 comprises 16 residues. The V and J ends lost 0 bases and 6 bases, in that order; junction bases with no gene match: 6. DNA of the CDR3: TGTGCCAGCAGCTTAGCAGGGACTAGCCCGAGCAATGAGCAGTTCTTC. The encoded protein is CASSLAGTSPSNEQFF.

The CDR3 DNA reads TGCGCCAGCAGGAAATTACAAGGAAGCGGGGAAGCTTTCTTT. This translates into CASRKLQGSGEAFF. This chain connects TRBV5-1 to TRBJ1-1; no clear D. CDR1 and CDR2 (germline): SGHRS, YFSETQ. The CDR3 consists of 14 residues. V lost 5 bases, J lost 8 bases, and 19 bases lay in between. The whole variable domain, remainder taken from reference TRBV5-1 and TRBJ1-1, is KAGVTQTPRYLIKTRGQQVTLSCSPISGHRSVSWYQQTPGQGLQFLFEYFSETQRNKGNFPGRFSGRQFSNSRSEMNVSTLELGDSALYLCASRKLQGSGEAFFGQGTRLTVV.